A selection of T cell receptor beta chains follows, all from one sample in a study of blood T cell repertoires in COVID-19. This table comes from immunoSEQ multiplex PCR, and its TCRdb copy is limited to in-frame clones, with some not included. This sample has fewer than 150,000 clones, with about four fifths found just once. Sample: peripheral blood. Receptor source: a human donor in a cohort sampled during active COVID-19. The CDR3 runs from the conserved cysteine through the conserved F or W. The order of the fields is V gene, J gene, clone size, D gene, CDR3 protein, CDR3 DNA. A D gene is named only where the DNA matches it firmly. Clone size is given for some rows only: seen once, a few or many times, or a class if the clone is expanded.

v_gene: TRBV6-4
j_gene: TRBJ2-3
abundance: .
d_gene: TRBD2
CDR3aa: CASRQTAGGGADTQYF
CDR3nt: TGTGCCAGCAGGCAGACGGCGGGGGGGGGCGCAGATACGCAGTATTTT

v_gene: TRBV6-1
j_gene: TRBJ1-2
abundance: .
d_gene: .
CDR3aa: CASSETDYGYTF
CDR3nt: TGTGCCAGCAGTGAAACTGACTATGGCTACACCTTC

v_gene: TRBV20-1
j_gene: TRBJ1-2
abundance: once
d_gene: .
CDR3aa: CSVSNDYGYTF
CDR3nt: TGCAGTGTAAGCAACGACTATGGCTACACCTTC

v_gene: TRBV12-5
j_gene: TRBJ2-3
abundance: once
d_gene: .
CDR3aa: CASGSRGLGTDTQYF
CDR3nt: TGTGCTAGTGGGTCCAGAGGCCTTGGCACAGATACGCAGTATTTT

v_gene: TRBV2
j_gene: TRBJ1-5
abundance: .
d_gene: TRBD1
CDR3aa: CASSPSGGLQPQHF
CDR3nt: TGTGCCAGCAGTCCTTCAGGGGGCCTTCAGCCCCAGCATTTT

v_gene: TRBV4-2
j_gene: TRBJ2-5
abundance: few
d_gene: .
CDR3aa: CASSQDVGVETQYF
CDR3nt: TGTGCCAGCAGCCAAGATGTAGGGGTCGAGACCCAGTACTTC

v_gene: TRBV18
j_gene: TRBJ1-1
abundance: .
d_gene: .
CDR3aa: CASSSTGDTEAFF
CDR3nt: TGTGCCAGCTCTTCCACCGGGGACACTGAAGCTTTCTTT

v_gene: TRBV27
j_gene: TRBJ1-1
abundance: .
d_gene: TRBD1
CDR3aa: CASSATTGADTEAFF
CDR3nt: TGTGCCAGCAGTGCAACGACAGGGGCGGACACTGAAGCTTTCTTT

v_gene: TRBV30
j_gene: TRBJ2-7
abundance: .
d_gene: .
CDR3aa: CALGSVEQYF
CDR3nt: TGTGCCTTGGGGTCGGTCGAGCAGTACTTC

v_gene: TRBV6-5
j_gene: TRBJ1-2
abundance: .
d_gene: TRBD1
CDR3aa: CATGTGSTSYTF
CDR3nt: TGTGCCACGGGGACAGGGTCCACGAGCTACACCTTC

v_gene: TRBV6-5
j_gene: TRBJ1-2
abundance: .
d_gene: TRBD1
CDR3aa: CASRPTGLSYGYTF
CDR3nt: TGTGCCAGCAGGCCGACAGGGCTTTCCTATGGCTACACCTTC

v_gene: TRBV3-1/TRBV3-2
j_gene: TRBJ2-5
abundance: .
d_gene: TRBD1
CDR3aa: CASRLTGGLETQYF
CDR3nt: TGTGCCAGCAGGCTCACAGGGGGACTAGAGACCCAGTACTTC

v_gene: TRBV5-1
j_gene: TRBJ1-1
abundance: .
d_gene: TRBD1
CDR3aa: CASSRGQGAEAFF
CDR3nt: TGCGCCAGCAGCCGGGGACAGGGGGCTGAAGCTTTCTTT

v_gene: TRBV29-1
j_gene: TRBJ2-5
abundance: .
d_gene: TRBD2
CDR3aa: CSVVVGGVGETQYF
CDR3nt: TGCAGCGTTGTTGTCGGGGGGGTTGGGGAGACCCAGTACTTC

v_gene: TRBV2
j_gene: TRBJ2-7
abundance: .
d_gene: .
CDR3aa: CASSERWNEQYF
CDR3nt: TGTGCCAGCAGTGAGAGGTGGAACGAGCAGTACTTC

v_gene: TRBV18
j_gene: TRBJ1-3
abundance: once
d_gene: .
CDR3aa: CASSPIPPTDSGNTIYF
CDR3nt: TGTGCCAGCTCACCAATCCCCCCGACAGACTCTGGAAACACCATATATTTT

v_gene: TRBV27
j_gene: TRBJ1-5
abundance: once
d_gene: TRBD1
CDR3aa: CASSSRTGSTYNQPQHF
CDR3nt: TGTGCCAGCAGTTCCAGGACAGGGAGTACTTACAATCAGCCCCAGCATTTT

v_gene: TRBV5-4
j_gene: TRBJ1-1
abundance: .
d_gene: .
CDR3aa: CASSSNTENTEAFF
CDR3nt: TGTGCCAGCAGCTCCAACACCGAGAACACTGAAGCTTTCTTT

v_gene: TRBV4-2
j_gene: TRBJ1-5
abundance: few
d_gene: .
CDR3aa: CASSQVISGQRSNQPQHF
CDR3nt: TGTGCCAGCAGCCAAGTAATTTCAGGGCAAAGGAGCAATCAGCCCCAGCATTTT

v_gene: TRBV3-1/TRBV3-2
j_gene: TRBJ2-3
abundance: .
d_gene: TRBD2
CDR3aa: CASRRTSGGLTDTQYF
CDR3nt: TGTGCCAGCAGGAGGACTAGCGGGGGACTCACAGATACGCAGTATTTT

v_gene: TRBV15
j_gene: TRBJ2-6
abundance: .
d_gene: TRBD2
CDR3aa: CATSRPSGGPSGANVLTF
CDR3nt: TGTGCCACCAGCAGACCCTCGGGGGGGCCCTCTGGGGCCAACGTCCTGACTTTC

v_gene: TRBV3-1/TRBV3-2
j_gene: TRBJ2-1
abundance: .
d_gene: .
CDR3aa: CASSQDAASYNEQFF
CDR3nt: TGTGCCAGCAGCCAAGATGCGGCTTCCTACAATGAGCAGTTCTTC

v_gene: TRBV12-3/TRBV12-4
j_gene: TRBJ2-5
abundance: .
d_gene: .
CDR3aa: CASSDNYPGLQYF
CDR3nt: TGTGCCAGCAGCGACAACTATCCGGGACTTCAGTACTTC

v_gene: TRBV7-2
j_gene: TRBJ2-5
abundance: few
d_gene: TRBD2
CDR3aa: CASSQRAGGLETQYF
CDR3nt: TGTGCCAGCAGCCAAAGGGCGGGGGGATTGGAGACCCAGTACTTC

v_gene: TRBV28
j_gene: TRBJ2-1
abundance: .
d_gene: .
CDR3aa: CASSPTGGGNEQFF
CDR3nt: TGTGCCAGCAGCCCTACCGGGGGAGGCAATGAGCAGTTCTTC

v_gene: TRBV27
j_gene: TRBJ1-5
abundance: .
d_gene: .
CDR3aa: CASRLAGDNQPQHF
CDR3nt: TGTGCCAGCAGGTTGGCAGGGGACAATCAGCCCCAGCATTTT

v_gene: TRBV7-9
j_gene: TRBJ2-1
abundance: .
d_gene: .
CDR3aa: CASSVTGISYNEQFF
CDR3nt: TGTGCCAGCAGCGTAACAGGGATCTCCTACAATGAGCAGTTCTTC

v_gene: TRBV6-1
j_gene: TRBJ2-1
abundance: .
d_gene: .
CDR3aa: CASSDQAGGNPQFF
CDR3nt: TGTGCCAGCAGTGACCAGGCGGGCGGCAACCCCCAGTTCTTC

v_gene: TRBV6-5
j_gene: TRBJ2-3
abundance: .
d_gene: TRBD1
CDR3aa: CASRRDRVPTDTQYF
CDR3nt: TGTGCCAGCAGACGTGACAGGGTCCCCACAGATACGCAGTATTTT

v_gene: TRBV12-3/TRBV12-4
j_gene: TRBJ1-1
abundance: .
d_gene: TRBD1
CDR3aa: CASSLGTGAEAFF
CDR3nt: TGTGCCAGCAGTCTTGGGACAGGGGCTGAAGCTTTCTTT

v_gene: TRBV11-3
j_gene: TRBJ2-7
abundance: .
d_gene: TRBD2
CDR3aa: CASSLGGTSGYEQYF
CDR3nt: TGTGCCAGCAGCTTAGGCGGGACTAGCGGTTACGAGCAGTACTTC

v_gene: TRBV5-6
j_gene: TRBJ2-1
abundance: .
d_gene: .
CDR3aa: CASSLRRGALINEQFF
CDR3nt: TGTGCCAGCAGCTTGCGTCGGGGGGCCCTAATCAATGAGCAGTTCTTC

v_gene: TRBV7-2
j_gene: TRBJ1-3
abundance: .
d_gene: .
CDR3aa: CASSPSPPGNTIYF
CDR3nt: TGTGCCAGCAGCCCAAGCCCCCCTGGAAACACCATATATTTT

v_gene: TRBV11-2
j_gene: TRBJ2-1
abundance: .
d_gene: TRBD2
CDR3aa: CASSLGLAGGSIMGEQFF
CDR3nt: TGTGCCAGCAGCTTAGGACTAGCGGGGGGCTCTATAATGGGTGAGCAGTTCTTC

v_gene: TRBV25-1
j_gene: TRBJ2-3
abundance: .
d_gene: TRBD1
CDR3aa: CAIQGEYTDTQYF
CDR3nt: TGTGCCATCCAGGGGGAATACACAGATACGCAGTATTTT

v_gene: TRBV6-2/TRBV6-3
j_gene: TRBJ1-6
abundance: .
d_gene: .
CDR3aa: CASSYSPGVAVGSPLHF
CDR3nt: TGTGCCAGCAGTTACTCGCCGGGGGTAGCGGTTGGCTCACCCCTCCACTTT

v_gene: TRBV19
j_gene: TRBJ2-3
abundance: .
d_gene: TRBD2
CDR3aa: CASRPGGGADTQYF
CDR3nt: TGTGCCAGTAGGCCTGGGGGGGGTGCAGATACGCAGTATTTT

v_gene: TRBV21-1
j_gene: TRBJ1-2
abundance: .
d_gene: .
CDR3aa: CASRRGGFYGYTF
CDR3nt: TGTGCCAGCAGACGAGGAGGCTTCTATGGCTACACCTTC

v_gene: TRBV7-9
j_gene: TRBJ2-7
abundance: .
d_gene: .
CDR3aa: CASSSSTGSYEQYF
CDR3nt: TGTGCCAGCAGCTCCAGCACAGGGAGCTACGAGCAGTACTTC

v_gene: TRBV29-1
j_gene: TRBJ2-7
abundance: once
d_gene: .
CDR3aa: CSVGQGGTYEQYF
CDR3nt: TGCAGCGTTGGGCAGGGAGGTACCTACGAGCAGTACTTC

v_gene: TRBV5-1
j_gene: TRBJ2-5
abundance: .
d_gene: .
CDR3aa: CASGLQPAGKETQYF
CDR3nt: TGCGCCAGCGGATTACAACCGGCAGGGAAGGAGACCCAGTACTTC

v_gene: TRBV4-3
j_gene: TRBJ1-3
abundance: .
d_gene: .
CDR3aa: CASSQEWSGGTGNTIYF
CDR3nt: TGCGCCAGCAGCCAAGAGTGGTCGGGAGGAACTGGAAACACCATATATTTT

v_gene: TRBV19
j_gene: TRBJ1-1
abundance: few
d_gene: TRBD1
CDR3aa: CASSIQGAGAFF
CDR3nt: TGTGCCAGTAGTATACAGGGGGCAGGCGCTTTCTTT

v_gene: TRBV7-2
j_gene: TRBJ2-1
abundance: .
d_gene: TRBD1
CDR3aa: CASSPDRAAANEQFF
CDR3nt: TGTGCCAGCAGCCCGGACAGGGCCGCGGCCAATGAGCAGTTCTTC